These T cell receptor beta chains were read from a single sample in a study of shared clonotypes between healthy human individuals. Libraries were prepared by immunoSEQ multiplex PCR; TCRdb keeps only in-frame clonotypes and omits some of them. The sample includes millions of clones, more than 90% of them seen just once. The sample was naive CD4+ T cells sorted from blood. These receptors originate from a man aged 18-30 years in good health. The CDR3 runs from the conserved cysteine through the conserved F or W. D genes are given only for firm matches. Expanded clones get a size class; other rows say once, few or many, or leave the size out.

D gene	V gene	clone size	J gene	CDR3 DNA	CDR3 protein
TRBD1	TRBV10-1	-	TRBJ2-1	TGCGCCAGCAGTGAGTACGGCCAGGGGGCTATATACAATGAGCAGTTCTTC	CASSEYGQGAIYNEQFF
TRBD1	TRBV30	-	TRBJ2-3	TGTGCCTGGAGTCTCCACGGACAGGTTAAAGATACGCAGTATTTT	CAWSLHGQVKDTQYF
-	TRBV9	-	TRBJ2-1	TGTGCCAGCAGCGTAGGGGCAAGTAAGAGCTCCTACAATGAGCAGTTCTTC	CASSVGASKSSYNEQFF
-	TRBV7-9	-	TRBJ2-7	TGTGCCAGCAGCTCCAGGGACTACGAGCAGTACTTC	CASSSRDYEQYF
-	TRBV19	-	TRBJ2-5	TGTGCCAGTAGTATTGGATATAGGGGGGGCGAGACCCAGTACTTC	CASSIGYRGGETQYF
-	TRBV25-1	-	TRBJ2-7	TGTGCCAGCAGTAAGGGGACAAACCCCTACGAGCAGTACTTC	CASSKGTNPYEQYF
-	TRBV9	once	TRBJ2-3	TGTGCCAGCAGCCAAACCGTAGGTACAGATACGCAGTATTTT	CASSQTVGTDTQYF
-	TRBV6-4	-	TRBJ2-3	TGTGCCAGCAGTGACCGGGGGTTTACAGATACGCAGTATTTT	CASSDRGFTDTQYF
-	TRBV6-5	-	TRBJ2-7	TGTGCCAGCAGTCCCACCCTTCGTTACCACGAGCAGTACTTC	CASSPTLRYHEQYF
-	TRBV19	-	TRBJ2-1	TGTGCCAGTAGTATACAGGGGAAAATTGAGCAGTTCTTC	CASSIQGKIEQFF
TRBD1	TRBV19	-	TRBJ2-3	TGTGCCAGTAGTATGGGACAGGGTAAGAGCGATACGCAGTATTTT	CASSMGQGKSDTQYF
TRBD1	TRBV19	-	TRBJ1-1	TGTGCCAGTAGTATAATCCGGGACAGGGCAATCCACACTGGCATGAACACTGAAGCTTTCTTT	CASSIIRDRAIHTGMNTEAFF
TRBD2	TRBV6-1	once	TRBJ2-3	TGTGCCAGCAGTGAAACTAGCGGGGGGGCCCGGGATACGCAGTATTTT	CASSETSGGARDTQYF
-	TRBV6-1	-	TRBJ1-5	TGTGCCAGCAGTATCGGAGTTCGACAGCCCCAGCATTTT	CASSIGVRQPQHF
-	TRBV9	-	TRBJ2-1	TGTGCCAGCAGCGTAGATCCCGGGGCCGGAGATGAGCAGTTCTTC	CASSVDPGAGDEQFF
-	TRBV19	-	TRBJ2-2	TGTGCCAGTAGTCTAATGACGGGGACCGGGGAGCTGTTTTTT	CASSLMTGTGELFF
TRBD1	TRBV27	-	TRBJ1-3	TGTGCCAGCAGTCCGGGACAGGGGGCTTCTGGAAACACCATATATTTT	CASSPGQGASGNTIYF
TRBD2	TRBV7-8	-	TRBJ2-7	TGTGCCAGCAGCTCAGCTAGCGGAATAAACTACGAGCAGTACTTC	CASSSASGINYEQYF
-	TRBV19	-	TRBJ2-2	TGTGCCAGTAGTGTCAGTAGAACGAACACCGGGGAGCTGTTTTTT	CASSVSRTNTGELFF
TRBD1	TRBV7-2	-	TRBJ1-4	TGTGCCAGCAGCCATCGGACAGGGGGCGCGAGCGAAAAACTGTTTTTT	CASSHRTGGASEKLFF
-	TRBV15	-	TRBJ1-3	TGTGCCACCAGCAGAGATCCCCCGGTCGACTCTGGAAACACCATATATTTT	CATSRDPPVDSGNTIYF
-	TRBV5-4	few	TRBJ2-2	TGTGCCAGCACCATAGCGGCGAACACCGGGGAGCTGTTTTTT	CASTIAANTGELFF
TRBD2	TRBV7-9	once	TRBJ2-2	TGTGCCAGCAGTCCCACTAGCGGTCGATCGAACACCGGGGAGCTGTTTTTT	CASSPTSGRSNTGELFF